One and the same sample provided the 26 T cell receptor beta chains below, sequenced in a study of blood T cell repertoires in COVID-19. Clones were sequenced by immunoSEQ multiplex PCR, and TCRdb holds only the in-frame ones, with some missing. The data show more than 450,000 clones, 75% to 90% seen once. Input material: PBMCs or T cells enriched from blood (not recorded which). These TCRs come from a woman in her late teens or twenties who had recovered from COVID-19.

This clone was seen more than once but under ten times. The chain joins TRBV13 to TRBJ2-3; 9 nucleotides agree with TRBD2. CDR1 is PRHDT and CDR2 is FYEKMQ in the germline V gene (reference sequence). The CDR3 length is 15 residues. With 5 bases clipped from V and 2 bases from J, the junction kept 5 bases outside the gene matches. CDR3: CASSLWTSDTDTQYF. The CDR3, as DNA: TGTGCCAGCAGCCTCTGGACTAGCGACACAGATACGCAGTATTTT.

The V call is TRBV28, the J call TRBJ1-1, with D hard to call. The germline gives CDR1 MDHEN, CDR2 SYDVKM. There are 11 residues in the CDR3. Trimming stripped 6 bases from V and 3 bases from J, with 5 bases between. CDR3 DNA sequence: TGTGCCAGCAGCCCTGACACTGAAGCTTTCTTT. This encodes CASSPDTEAFF.

The J gene is TRBJ2-7, the V gene TRBV2; the match to TRBD2 covers 7 bases. Germline assignment: CDR1 SNHLY and CDR2 FYNNEI. The CDR3 extends over 14 amino acids. J gave up 7 bases and V 5 bases, and 11 bases lay outside the gene matches. CDR3 nucleotide sequence: TGTGCCAGCAGTATAGAAGGGTCCGGGGGGGAGCAGTACTTC. Its protein product is CASSIEGSGGEQYF. Supplemented by reference TRBV2 and TRBJ2-7, the full variable domain reads EPEVTQTPSHQVTQMGQEVILRCVPISNHLYFYWYRQILGQKVEFLVSFYNNEISEKSEIFDDQFSVERPDGSNFTLKIRSTKLEDSAMYFCASSIEGSGGEQYFGPGTRLTVT.

V gene TRBV27 combines with J gene TRBJ1-4; D gene uncertain. This CDR3 has 12 amino acids. Germline CDR1 is MNHEY and CDR2 is SMNVEV (reference sequence). V dropped 8 bases and J dropped 3 bases, with 7 bases sitting between them. This CDR3 reads CASWSPNEKLFF. The DNA for the CDR3 is TGTGCCAGCTGGAGTCCTAATGAAAAACTGTTTTTT.

V gene TRBV7-9 combines with J gene TRBJ1-2; a possible D gene is TRBD1 (5 bases). In germline, CDR1 is SEHNR, CDR2 FQNEAQ (reference sequence). The CDR3 loop spans 13 amino acids. V shed 1 base and J shed 10 bases, with 13 bases lying between them. CDR3 DNA: TGTGCCAGCAGCTTAGAGACGGGGGAGCACTACACCTTC. It specifies CASSLETGEHYTF.

The sample holds a few counts of this clone. This chain links TRBV3-1 (or the pseudogene TRBV3-2) with TRBJ1-2, with 11 bases that match TRBD1. Unmatched junction bases numbered 4, after V lost 6 bases and J lost 4 bases. The CDR3 runs 14 residues. In germline, CDR1 is LGHDT, CDR2 YNNKEL (reference sequence). The DNA for the CDR3 is TGTGCCAGCAGTCGGGACAGGGGGGCCTATGGCTACACCTTC. It yields the protein CASSRDRGAYGYTF.

The genes are TRBV6-5 and TRBJ2-5, with D perhaps matching TRBD1 (6 bases). V was clipped by 4 bases and J by 4 bases, with 16 bases between them. The germline CDR1 and CDR2 sequences are MNHEY and SVGAGI. The CDR3 runs 15 residues. The CDR3 protein is CASSSLEGVGETQYF. CDR3 nucleotide sequence: TGTGCCAGCAGTTCGCTCGAGGGGGTCGGAGAGACCCAGTACTTC.

This chain joins TRBV2 and TRBJ2-3; TRBD1 matches 9 bases. Germline CDR1 is SNHLY and CDR2 is FYNNEI. V lost 11 bases and J lost 5; bases outside the gene matches: 8. This CDR3 comprises 13 residues. The CDR3 reads CAATGGDGDTQYF. CDR3 DNA: TGTGCCGCGACAGGGGGAGATGGAGATACGCAGTATTTT. The full variable domain, rest sourced from reference TRBV2 and TRBJ2-3, is EPEVTQTPSHQVTQMGQEVILRCVPISNHLYFYWYRQILGQKVEFLVSFYNNEISEKSEIFDDQFSVERPDGSNFTLKIRSTKLEDSAMYFCAATGGDGDTQYFGPGTRLTVL.

The chain combines TRBV9 with TRBJ1-1; D unresolved. The CDR3 extends over 14 amino acids. V lost 1 base and J 6 bases, leaving 13 bases between the germline ends. Germline CDR1 reads SGDLS; CDR2 reads YYNGEE. CDR3 nucleotides: TGTGCCAGCAGCGTAAAAGAGATTCTAGCTGAAGCTTTCTTT. Protein sequence: CASSVKEILAEAFF.

V and J are TRBV28 and TRBJ1-2; possible D gene TRBD1, 6 bases. The V end was cut by 5 bases, the J end by 4 bases, with 11 bases between. This CDR3 region has 13 residues. Germline CDR1 is MDHEN and CDR2 is SYDVKM. The CDR3 region has the DNA TGTGCCAGCAGTCGCAGGGGCCCCTATGGCTACACCTTC. This gives the protein CASSRRGPYGYTF.

This chain links TRBV12-3 or TRBV12-4 with TRBJ1-2; the D is unclear. V was shortened by 3 bases and J by 4 bases, with 3 bases between the two germline ends. This CDR3 comprises 11 residues. The CDR3 here is CASSFGYGYTF. The CDR3 DNA is TGTGCCAGCAGTTTCGGCTATGGCTACACCTTC.

The chain is built from TRBV28 and TRBJ2-3; D is uncertain. Trimming took off 2 bases at V and 1 base at J, with 7 bases between the two ends. The CDR3 totals 14 residues. The germline V gene encodes CDR1 MDHEN and CDR2 SYDVKM. The CDR3: CASSLMAGTDTQYF. The CDR3 coding sequence is TGTGCCAGCAGTTTAATGGCTGGCACAGATACGCAGTATTTT. The complete variable domain, with remaining parts taken from reference TRBV28 and TRBJ2-3, reads DVKVTQSSRYLVKRTGEKVFLECVQDMDHENMFWYRQDPGLGLRLIYFSYDVKMKEKGDIPEGYSVSREKKERFSLILESASTNQTSMYLCASSLMAGTDTQYFGPGTRLTVL.

J is TRBJ2-7 and V is TRBV4-1; TRBD1 matches at 8 bases. The V and J ends lost 5 bases and 2 bases, in that order; junction bases with no gene match: 8. The CDR3 length is 15 residues. The germline CDR1 and CDR2 sequences are MGHRA and YSYEKL. The CDR3, as DNA: TGCGCCAGCAGCTCGGCGTTACAGGGGGCCTACGAGCAGTACTTC. This sequence encodes CASSSALQGAYEQYF.

The chain uses TRBV7-2 and TRBJ2-3; tentative D call: TRBD2 (6 bases). V dropped 6 bases and J dropped 3 bases, with 16 bases sitting between them. Germline V gives CDR1 SGHTA, CDR2 FQGNSA. CDR3 size: 15 residues. Written as DNA, the CDR3 is TGTGCCAGCAGTCCGCGGGGACCTAGGACAGATACGCAGTATTTT. Translating it yields CASSPRGPRTDTQYF.

This chain links TRBV7-9 with TRBJ1-2, with D tentatively TRBD1 (6 bases). CDR3 length: 13 residues. CDR1 is SEHNR and CDR2 is FQNEAQ in the germline V gene (reference sequence). V was trimmed by 5 bases and J by 4 bases, leaving 11 bases between them. The CDR3 DNA reads TGTGCCAGCAGCCCCACAGGGTCCTATGGCTACACCTTC. It is translated as CASSPTGSYGYTF. Based on the CDR3 plus reference TRBV7-9 and TRBJ1-2, the full variable domain is DTGVSQNPRHKITKRGQNVTFRCDPISEHNRLYWYRQTLGQGPEFLTYFQNEAQLEKSRLLSDRFSAERPKGSFSTLEIQRTEQGDSAMYLCASSPTGSYGYTFGSGTRLTVV.

The chain couples TRBV4-1 to TRBJ1-2, with D unclear. The CDR3 sequence is 14 residues long. Trimming stripped 0 bases from V and 8 bases from J, with 13 bases between. Germline lookup yields CDR1 MGHRA and CDR2 YSYEKL. The CDR3 region has the DNA TGCGCCAGCAGCCAAGATCTGGGGAGTGGAGGCTACACCTTC. It yields the protein CASSQDLGSGGYTF.

This clone is a singleton in its sample. This chain connects TRBV2 to TRBJ1-2; D may be TRBD1 (6 bases). CDR3 length equals 15 residues. Germline assignment: CDR1 SNHLY and CDR2 FYNNEI. Trimming removed 3 bases at V and 9 bases at J, with 20 bases between. The CDR3 DNA reads TGTGCCAGCAGTGAGGGAACAGGGACCCTATGGAGCTACACCTTC. Translation: CASSEGTGTLWSYTF. Full variable domain (rest looked up from reference TRBV2 and TRBJ1-2): EPEVTQTPSHQVTQMGQEVILRCVPISNHLYFYWYRQILGQKVEFLVSFYNNEISEKSEIFDDQFSVERPDGSNFTLKIRSTKLEDSAMYFCASSEGTGTLWSYTFGSGTRLTVV.

This chain joins TRBV19 and TRBJ1-5; a weak D match, TRBD1 (6 bases). V lost 6 bases, J lost 6 bases, and 15 bases lay in between. CDR1 and CDR2 (germline): LNHDA, SQIVND (reference sequence). CDR3 length equals 14 residues. CDR3 protein: CASSTPRGSQPQHF. DNA of the CDR3: TGTGCCAGTAGCACCCCCAGGGGATCTCAGCCCCAGCATTTT.

V is TRBV28 and J is TRBJ1-5, with 8 bases fitting TRBD1. The length of the CDR3 is 12 residues. The germline V gene has CDR1 MDHEN and CDR2 SYDVKM. V lost 10 bases and J lost 7; bases outside the gene matches: 6. The CDR3 nucleotides read TGTGCCACCCAGGGGGCACGACAGCCCCAGCATTTT. It codes for CATQGARQPQHF.

The rearrangement links TRBV7-9 to TRBJ2-7; weak D call: TRBD1 (6 bases). The CDR3 is 13 residues long. Trimming left V 4 bases short and J 2 bases short, with 9 bases between. The germline V gene has CDR1 SEHNR and CDR2 FQNEAQ (reference sequence). The DNA for the CDR3 is TGTGCCAGCAGCTCTTGGGACACCTACGAGCAGTACTTC. Amino acids: CASSSWDTYEQYF. Full variable domain (remainder filled in from reference TRBV7-9 and TRBJ2-7): DTGVSQNPRHKITKRGQNVTFRCDPISEHNRLYWYRQTLGQGPEFLTYFQNEAQLEKSRLLSDRFSAERPKGSFSTLEIQRTEQGDSAMYLCASSSWDTYEQYFGPGTRLTVT.

The rearrangement uses TRBV28 and TRBJ1-2; TRBD1 matches at 7 bases. The CDR3 covers 15 residues. The trim removed 2 bases at V and 6 bases at J, leaving 9 bases unmatched. The germline gives CDR1 MDHEN, CDR2 SYDVKM. CDR3 bases: TGTGCCAGCAGTTTACCTCAGACAGGGCGAGATGGCTACACCTTC. Translated: CASSLPQTGRDGYTF.

The chain uses TRBV4-1 and TRBJ1-2; 8 bases fit TRBD1. From germline, CDR1 is MGHRA and CDR2 YSYEKL. The CDR3 consists of 16 residues. Unmatched junction bases numbered 5, after V lost 2 bases and J lost 0 bases. The CDR3 DNA reads as TGCGCCAGCAGCCAATGGACAGGGAACCCTAACTATGGCTACACCTTC. Protein: CASSQWTGNPNYGYTF.

For this clone: Other DNA sequences in the sample encode the same CDR3. The chain recombines TRBV4-1 with TRBJ1-2; D is undetermined. Germline V gene lookup returns CDR1 MGHRA and CDR2 YSYEKL. The CDR3 sequence is 14 residues long. V lost 1 base to trimming and J lost 6 bases, with 12 bases between them. The CDR3 nucleotides read TGCGCCAGCAGCCAAGTCGGAGTCGGGGATGGCTACACCTTC. This translates into CASSQVGVGDGYTF.

The V gene is TRBV5-5, the J gene TRBJ2-2, with 7 positions matching TRBD2. Per germline, CDR1 SGHKS and CDR2 YYEKEE (reference sequence). J was trimmed by 5 bases and V by 7 bases; bases with no gene match: 5. The CDR3 covers 13 residues. The DNA for the CDR3 is TGTGCCAGCCGAGACGGGAGGACCGGGGAGCTGTTTTTT. Translation: CASRDGRTGELFF.

The chain employs TRBV30 and TRBJ2-7; the match to TRBD1 covers 7 bases. The germline gives CDR1 GTSNPN, CDR2 SVGIG (reference sequence). CDR3 length: 14 amino acids. Trimming removed 5 bases from V and 6 bases from J; junction bases left unmatched: 13. The CDR3 DNA follows: TGTGCCTGGGGAAGGACAGGCTCAGCGTTCGAGCAGTACTTC. As protein: CAWGRTGSAFEQYF.

This chain connects TRBV3-1 (or the pseudogene TRBV3-2) to TRBJ1-2; the match to TRBD1 covers 11 bases. The CDR3 is 16 residues long. Trimming cost V 0 bases and J 5 bases; bases outside gene matches: 5. Per germline, CDR1 LGHDT and CDR2 YNNKEL (reference sequence). The CDR3 DNA sequence: TGTGCCAGCAGCCAAGACCTTGGACAGGGGGCTTATGGCTACACCTTC. It codes for CASSQDLGQGAYGYTF.